This T cell receptor beta chain appears in the sequencing data of a study of blood T cell repertoires in COVID-19. Some clones are missing from TCRdb's copy, which holds only in-frame ones; the method was immunoSEQ multiplex PCR. The table records around 470,000 clones, around 91% of them present only once. Germline CDR1 and CDR2: MDHEN and SYDVKM. Trimming pared 2 bases from V and 5 bases from J, leaving 12 bases between. The CDR3 consists of 14 residues. The age range of participants was 18 to 89 years, with residence in about two dozen US areas. The sample consisted of PBMCs or T cells enriched from blood (not recorded which). This clonotype was sampled from a man aged 18 to 30 who had recovered from COVID-19. The chain uses TRBV28 and TRBJ2-5; tentative D call: TRBD2 (5 bases). CDR3 sequence reads: CASSLIPGSETQYF. In nucleotides, the CDR3 is TGTGCCAGCAGTTTAATTCCGGGGTCGGAGACCCAGTACTTC.